The 11 T cell receptor beta chains below were found in one sample sequenced in a study of blood T cell repertoires in COVID-19. The table came from immunoSEQ multiplex PCR; TCRdb's copy has only in-frame clones and leaves some out. Of some 370,000 clones listed, 90% are singletons. Sequencing was done on a sample of peripheral blood. The receptors stem from a man in his late teens or twenties with active or convalescent COVID-19.

The chain couples TRBV5-8 to TRBJ2-3; D is perhaps TRBD1 (6 bases). The ends were cut back, 5 bases at V and 3 bases at J, with 13 bases in the middle. CDR1 and CDR2 (germline): SGHTS, YDEGEE. The CDR3 extends over 14 amino acids. The CDR3 protein is CASRSSGQTDTQYF. The CDR3, as DNA: TGTGCCAGCAGGAGCTCCGGACAGACAGATACGCAGTATTTT.

This chain connects TRBV7-2 to TRBJ2-5; perhaps TRBD1 as D (7 bases). Germline V CDR1 and CDR2: SGHTA, FQGNSA. The CDR3 is made up of 14 amino acids. Trimming took off 8 bases at V and 4 bases at J, with 17 bases between the two ends. This CDR3 is CASGQGGTGETQYF. As DNA, the CDR3 is TGTGCCAGCGGCCAGGGGGGAACTGGAGAGACCCAGTACTTC.

The chain is built from TRBV6-8 and TRBJ1-1; a possible D gene is TRBD1 (6 bases). Germline CDR1 and CDR2: MNHGY and SAAAGT. Trimming stripped 3 bases from V and 0 bases from J, with 14 bases between. The CDR3 is 16 residues long. CDR3 coding DNA: TGTGCCAGCAGTTATCGAAGGGACAACATGAACACTGAAGCTTTCTTT. Protein sequence: CASSYRRDNMNTEAFF.

The table lists this clone with a count of one. The rearrangement links TRBV28 to TRBJ1-2, with TRBD1 as a possible D gene (5 bases). Looked up from germline, CDR1 is MDHEN and CDR2 is SYDVKM. The CDR3 spans 14 residues. Trimming shortened V by 6 bases and J by 4 bases, and 15 bases separated the two germline ends. DNA of the CDR3: TGTGCCAGCAGGGGATCACGGGGGTTCTATGGCTACACCTTC. As protein: CASRGSRGFYGYTF.

The CDR3 loop reads CASSPQGRGPGNTIYF. In DNA, the CDR3 is TGTGCCAGCTCACCCCAAGGCAGGGGGCCTGGAAACACCATATATTTT. J is TRBJ1-3 and V is TRBV18, with 8 nucleotides matching TRBD1. Germline V gives CDR1 KGHSH, CDR2 LQKENI. J lost 2 bases, V lost 3 bases, and 6 bases had no gene match. The CDR3 has 16 residues.

The genes are TRBV9 and TRBJ2-5, with 10 bases lining up with TRBD2. V lost 0 bases to trimming and J lost 4 bases; unmatched junction nucleotides: 6. The CDR3 consists of 16 residues. Germline loops: CDR1 SGDLS, CDR2 YYNGEE. The CDR3 nucleotides read TGTGCCAGCAGCGTAGGGCTAGCGGGGGCCGGAGAGACCCAGTACTTC. Translated, it gives CASSVGLAGAGETQYF. The full variable domain, completed using reference TRBV9 and TRBJ2-5, is DSGVTQTPKHLITATGQRVTLRCSPRSGDLSVYWYQQSLDQGLQFLIQYYNGEERAKGNILERFSAQQFPDLHSELNLSSLELGDSALYFCASSVGLAGAGETQYFGPGTRLLVL.

This chain joins TRBV6-6 and TRBJ1-4; D gene unclear. Trimming pared 6 bases from V and 6 bases from J, leaving 14 bases between. Germline assignment: CDR1 MNHNY and CDR2 SVGAGI (reference sequence). This CDR3 has 14 residues. The DNA of the CDR3 is TGTGCCAGCAGCCCTACGAGGGTCTATGAAAAACTGTTTTTT. Residues: CASSPTRVYEKLFF.

The V gene is TRBV24-1, the J gene TRBJ2-1, with 13 bases identical to TRBD2. CDR1 and CDR2 from the germline V gene are KGHDR and SFDVKD. V was pared by 4 bases and J by 3 bases, with 5 bases of the junction left unmatched. This CDR3 has 17 residues. CDR3 region: CATSDRTSGGRYNEQFF. Written as DNA, the CDR3 is TGTGCCACCAGTGACCGGACTAGCGGGGGCCGCTACAATGAGCAGTTCTTC.

Comment on this clone: The sample carries other DNA sequences with the same CDR3. The J gene is TRBJ1-4, the V gene TRBV4-1; 9 nucleotides line up with TRBD1. V lost 1 base, J lost 8 bases, and 2 bases stayed unmatched. Germline loops: CDR1 MGHRA, CDR2 YSYEKL. CDR3 size: 14 residues. The CDR3 region has the DNA TGCGCCAGCAGCCAAGGGACAGGGGACGAAAAACTGTTTTTT. Translated, it gives CASSQGTGDEKLFF.

The J gene is TRBJ1-2, the V gene TRBV9, with D tentatively TRBD1 (5 bases). V was trimmed by 3 bases and J by 8 bases, leaving 11 bases between them. Germline CDR1 is SGDLS and CDR2 is YYNGEE. The CDR3 contains 12 residues. The CDR3: CASSAGGWGYTF. CDR3 nucleotides: TGTGCCAGCAGCGCCGGGGGTTGGGGCTACACCTTC.

The rearrangement links TRBV9 to TRBJ2-5, with 7 positions matching TRBD1. Germline V lookup: CDR1 SGDLS, CDR2 YYNGEE. The ends lost 3 bases at V and 5 bases at J; junction bases unmatched: 7. The CDR3 has 14 amino acids. In DNA, the CDR3 is TGTGCCAGCAGCGCGAGTACAGGGGTGGAGACCCAGTACTTC. This sequence encodes CASSASTGVETQYF.